This T cell receptor (beta chain) was sequenced during a study of regulatory T cells in long-lasting Graves disease. Study-wide background: Patients met the persistent Graves' disease definition after over 5 years of antithyroid drugs with positive TSH receptor antibodies. The study, taken as a whole, reports: TRBV28, TRBJ1-2 and TRBJ2-5 were segments that persistent disease favored. Accuracy may have suffered from the small sample size. The analysis examined peripheral blood only and excluded thyroid tissue.

Germline CDR1 is MNHNS and CDR2 is SASEGT. The CDR3 has 15 amino acids. With 8 bases removed from V and 0 bases from J, the gap between germline ends came to 16 bases. Both iRepertoire HTBI primers and Arm-PCR of CDR3 regions were used to build the TCR beta libraries. Each CDR3 protein is one row after TCRdb ran MiXCR on the multiplex PCR reads. The data contain approximately 500,000 distinct CDR3 sequences, roughly a fifth of them singletons. The table lists this clonotype with a few counts. Its target is unknown. This likely comes from a read error, as the CDR3 has no conserved phenylalanine or tryptophan at its end. As for time point: persistent/refractory GD, antithyroid drugs over 5 years with positive TRAb. Generation of the TCR library employed RNA extracted from PBMCs.

The gene calls are TRBV6-1 and TRBJ1-1, with TRBD1 as a possible D gene (5 bases). The source is a female donor with Graves disease. Sequences were derived from peripheral blood mononuclear cells (PBMCs), sampled when the disease was refractory, from a patient treated with antithyroid drugs. CDR3 bases: TGTGCCAGCTTTAGGGGAGGGCAGGTGAACACTGAAGCTTTCCTT. This codes for CASFRGGQVNTEAFL.